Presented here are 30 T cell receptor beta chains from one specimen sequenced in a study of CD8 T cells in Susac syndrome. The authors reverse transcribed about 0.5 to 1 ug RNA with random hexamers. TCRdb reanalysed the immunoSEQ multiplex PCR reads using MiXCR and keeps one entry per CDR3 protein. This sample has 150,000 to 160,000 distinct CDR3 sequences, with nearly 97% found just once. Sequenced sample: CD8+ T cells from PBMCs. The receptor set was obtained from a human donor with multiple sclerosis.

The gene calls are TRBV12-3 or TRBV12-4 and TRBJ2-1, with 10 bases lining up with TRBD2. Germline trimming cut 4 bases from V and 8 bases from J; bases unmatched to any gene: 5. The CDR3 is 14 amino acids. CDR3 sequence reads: CASSSPLAGYEQFF. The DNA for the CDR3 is TGTGCCAGCAGTTCCCCACTAGCGGGGTATGAGCAGTTCTTC.

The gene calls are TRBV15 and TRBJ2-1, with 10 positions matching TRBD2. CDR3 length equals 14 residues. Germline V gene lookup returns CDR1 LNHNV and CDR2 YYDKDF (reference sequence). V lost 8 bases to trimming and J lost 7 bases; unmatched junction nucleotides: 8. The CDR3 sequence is CATLSGGARNEQFF. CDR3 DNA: TGTGCCACCCTGAGCGGGGGGGCACGGAATGAGCAGTTCTTC.

The CDR3 here is CSAREDRGVNTEAFF. The CDR3 nucleotides read TGCAGTGCTAGAGAGGACAGGGGGGTGAACACTGAAGCTTTCTTT. This sequence joins TRBV20-1 and TRBJ1-1; TRBD1 aligns across 10 bases. The CDR3 covers 15 residues. J was trimmed by 0 bases and V by 0 bases; bases with no gene match: 1. The germline CDR1 and CDR2 sequences are DFQATT and SNEGSKA (reference sequence).

CDR3 loop: CASSLGYADLYEQYF. The CDR3 region has the DNA TGTGCCAGCAGTCTAGGATACGCGGACTTATACGAGCAGTACTTC. The chain employs TRBV4-2 and TRBJ2-7; maybe TRBD2 (5 bases). The V end lost 6 bases, the J end lost 4 bases, and 19 bases lay between the germline ends. The CDR3 is 15 amino acids. The V gene's germline CDR1 is LGHNA and CDR2 YNFKEQ.

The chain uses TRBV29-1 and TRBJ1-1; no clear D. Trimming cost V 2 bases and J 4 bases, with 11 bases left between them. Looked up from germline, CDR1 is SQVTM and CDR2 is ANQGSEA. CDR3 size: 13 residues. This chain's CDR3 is CSVESSGITEAFF. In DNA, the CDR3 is TGCAGCGTTGAATCGAGTGGAATCACTGAAGCTTTCTTT.

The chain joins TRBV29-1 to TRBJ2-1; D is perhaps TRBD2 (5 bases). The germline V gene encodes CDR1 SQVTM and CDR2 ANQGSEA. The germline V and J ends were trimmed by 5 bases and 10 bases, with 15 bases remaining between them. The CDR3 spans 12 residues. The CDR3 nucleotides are TGCAGCGTTCTGGTAGCGCTGGGGGAGCAGTTCTTC. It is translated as CSVLVALGEQFF.

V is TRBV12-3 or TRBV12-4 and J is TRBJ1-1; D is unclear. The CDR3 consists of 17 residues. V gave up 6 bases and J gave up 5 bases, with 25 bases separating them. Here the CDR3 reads CASSRSAPTAVGTEAFF. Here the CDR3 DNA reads TGTGCCAGCAGCCGATCGGCCCCCACAGCGGTGGGAACTGAAGCTTTCTTT.

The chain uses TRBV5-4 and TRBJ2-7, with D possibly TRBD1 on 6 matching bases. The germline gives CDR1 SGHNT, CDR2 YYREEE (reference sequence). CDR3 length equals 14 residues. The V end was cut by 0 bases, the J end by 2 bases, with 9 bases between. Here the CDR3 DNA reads TGTGCCAGCAGCTTGGGGGGGACACCCTACGAGCAGTACTTC. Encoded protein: CASSLGGTPYEQYF. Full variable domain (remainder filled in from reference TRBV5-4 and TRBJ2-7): ETGVTQSPTHLIKTRGQQVTLRCSSQSGHNTVSWYQQALGQGPQFIFQYYREEENGRGNFPPRFSGLQFPNYSSELNVNALELDDSALYLCASSLGGTPYEQYFGPGTRLTVT.

CDR3 residues: CSARSRRTNYGYTF. The CDR3, as DNA: TGCAGTGCTAGATCACGAAGAACTAACTATGGCTACACCTTC. This chain joins TRBV20-1 and TRBJ1-2; no firm D call. The CDR3 is 14 residues long. The V end was cut by 2 bases, the J end by 0 bases, with 10 bases between. CDR1 DFQATT and CDR2 SNEGSKA come from the germline V gene (reference sequence).

CDR3 in amino acids: CASSPRAGYEQYF. CDR3 nucleotide sequence: TGTGCCAGCAGCCCTAGGGCGGGTTACGAGCAGTACTTC. V gene TRBV7-8 combines with J gene TRBJ2-7, with a tentative D call TRBD2 (5 bases). Germline V CDR1 and CDR2: SGHVS, FQNEAQ. V was cut by 5 bases and J by 4 bases, with 12 bases left in between. This CDR3 has 13 residues.

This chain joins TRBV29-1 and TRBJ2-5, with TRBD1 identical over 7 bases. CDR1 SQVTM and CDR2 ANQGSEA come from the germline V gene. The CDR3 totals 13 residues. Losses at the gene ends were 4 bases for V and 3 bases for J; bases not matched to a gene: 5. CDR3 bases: TGCAGCGTTGCCCCAGGGGGTGAAGAGACCCAGTACTTC. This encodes CSVAPGGEETQYF.

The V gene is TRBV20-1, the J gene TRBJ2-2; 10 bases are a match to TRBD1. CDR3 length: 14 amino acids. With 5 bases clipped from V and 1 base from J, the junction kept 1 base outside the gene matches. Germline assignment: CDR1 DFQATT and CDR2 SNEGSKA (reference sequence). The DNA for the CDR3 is TGCAGTGCTCGGGACAGGGGGAACACCGGGGAGCTGTTTTTT. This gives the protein CSARDRGNTGELFF.

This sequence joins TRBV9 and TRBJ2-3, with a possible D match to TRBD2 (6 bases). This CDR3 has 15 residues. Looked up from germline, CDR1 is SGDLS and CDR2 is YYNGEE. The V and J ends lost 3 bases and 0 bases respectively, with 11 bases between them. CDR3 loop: CASSARGTSTDTQYF. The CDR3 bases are TGTGCCAGCAGCGCACGAGGGACTAGCACAGATACGCAGTATTTT. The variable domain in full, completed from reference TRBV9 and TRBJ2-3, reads DSGVTQTPKHLITATGQRVTLRCSPRSGDLSVYWYQQSLDQGLQFLIQYYNGEERAKGNILERFSAQQFPDLHSELNLSSLELGDSALYFCASSARGTSTDTQYFGPGTRLTVL.

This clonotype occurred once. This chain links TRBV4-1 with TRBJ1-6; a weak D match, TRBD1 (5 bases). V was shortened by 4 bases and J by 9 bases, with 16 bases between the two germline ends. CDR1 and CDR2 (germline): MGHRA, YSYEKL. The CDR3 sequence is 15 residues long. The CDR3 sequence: CASSRYSDKLSPLHF. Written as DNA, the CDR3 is TGCGCCAGCAGCCGGTATTCGGACAAGCTTTCACCCCTCCACTTT.

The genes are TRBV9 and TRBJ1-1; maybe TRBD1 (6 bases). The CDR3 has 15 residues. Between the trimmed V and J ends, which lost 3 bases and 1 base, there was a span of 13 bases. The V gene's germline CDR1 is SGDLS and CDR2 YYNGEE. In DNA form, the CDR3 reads TGTGCCAGCAGCGGCGGGACGGGACAGAACACTGAAGCTTTCTTT. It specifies CASSGGTGQNTEAFF. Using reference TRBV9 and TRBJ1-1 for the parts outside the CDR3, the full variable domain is DSGVTQTPKHLITATGQRVTLRCSPRSGDLSVYWYQQSLDQGLQFLIQYYNGEERAKGNILERFSAQQFPDLHSELNLSSLELGDSALYFCASSGGTGQNTEAFFGQGTRLTVV.

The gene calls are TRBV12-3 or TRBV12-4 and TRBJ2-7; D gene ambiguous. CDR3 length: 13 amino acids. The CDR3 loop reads CASSLGLSYEQYV. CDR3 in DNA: TGTGCCAGCAGCTTAGGTCTCTCCTACGAGCAGTACGTC.

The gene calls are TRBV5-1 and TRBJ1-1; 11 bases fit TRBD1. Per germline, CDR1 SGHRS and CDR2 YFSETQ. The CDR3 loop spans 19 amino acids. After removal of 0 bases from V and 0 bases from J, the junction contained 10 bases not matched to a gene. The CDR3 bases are TGCGCCAGCAGCTTGGAGGGTCGGACAGGGGGCACGTTGAACACTGAAGCTTTCTTT. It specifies CASSLEGRTGGTLNTEAFF.

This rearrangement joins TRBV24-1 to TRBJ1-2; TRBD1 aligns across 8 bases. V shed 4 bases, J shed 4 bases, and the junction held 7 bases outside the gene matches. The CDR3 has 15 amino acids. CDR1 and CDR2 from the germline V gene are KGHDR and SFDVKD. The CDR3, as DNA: TGTGCCACCAGTGAATTTTCGGGACAGGCCTATGGCTACACCTTC. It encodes CATSEFSGQAYGYTF.

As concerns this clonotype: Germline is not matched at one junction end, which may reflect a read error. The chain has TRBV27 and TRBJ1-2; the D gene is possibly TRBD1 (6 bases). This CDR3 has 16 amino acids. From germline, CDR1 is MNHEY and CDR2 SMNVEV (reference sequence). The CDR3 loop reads CANSFGAGALYYGYTF. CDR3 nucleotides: TGTGCCAACAGTTTCGGGGCAGGGGCCCTCTACTATGGCTACACCTTC.

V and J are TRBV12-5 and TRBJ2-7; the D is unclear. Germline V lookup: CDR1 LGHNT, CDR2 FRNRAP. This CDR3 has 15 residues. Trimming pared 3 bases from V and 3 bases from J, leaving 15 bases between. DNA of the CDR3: TGTGCTAGTGGTTTATATCTCGGCAGAGACTACGAGCAGTACTTC. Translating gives CASGLYLGRDYEQYF.

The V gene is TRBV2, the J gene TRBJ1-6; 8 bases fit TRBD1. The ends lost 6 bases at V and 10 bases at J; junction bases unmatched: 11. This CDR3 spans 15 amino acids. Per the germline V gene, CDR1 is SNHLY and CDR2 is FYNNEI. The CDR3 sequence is CASRPPGQVTSPLHF. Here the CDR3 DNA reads TGTGCCAGCAGACCTCCGGGACAGGTGACCTCACCCCTCCACTTT.

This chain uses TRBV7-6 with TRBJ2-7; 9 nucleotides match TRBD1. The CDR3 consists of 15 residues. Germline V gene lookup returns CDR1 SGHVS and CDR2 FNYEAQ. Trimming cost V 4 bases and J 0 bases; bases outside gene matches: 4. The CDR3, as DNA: TGTGCCAGCAGCTCCGGGGACAGGGTCTCCTACGAGCAGTACTTC. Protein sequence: CASSSGDRVSYEQYF.

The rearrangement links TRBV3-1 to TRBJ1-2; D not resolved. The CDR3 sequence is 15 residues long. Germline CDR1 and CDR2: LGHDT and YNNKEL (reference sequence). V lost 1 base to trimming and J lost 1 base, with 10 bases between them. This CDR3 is CASSQVGPLNYGYTF. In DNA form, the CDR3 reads TGTGCCAGCAGCCAAGTAGGACCGCTTAACTATGGCTACACCTTC.

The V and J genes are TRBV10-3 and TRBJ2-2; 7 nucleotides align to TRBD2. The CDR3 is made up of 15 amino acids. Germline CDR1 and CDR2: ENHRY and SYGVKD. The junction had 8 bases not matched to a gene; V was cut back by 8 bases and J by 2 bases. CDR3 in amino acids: CAIGEAGSNTGELFF. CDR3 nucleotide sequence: TGTGCCATCGGGGAAGCGGGGTCAAACACCGGGGAGCTGTTTTTT.

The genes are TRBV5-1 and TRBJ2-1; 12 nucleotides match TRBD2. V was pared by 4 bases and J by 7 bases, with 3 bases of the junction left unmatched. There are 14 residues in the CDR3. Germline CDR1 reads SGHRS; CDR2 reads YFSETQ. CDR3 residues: CASSSTSGGNEQFF. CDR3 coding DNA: TGCGCCAGCAGCAGCACTAGCGGGGGGAATGAGCAGTTCTTC.

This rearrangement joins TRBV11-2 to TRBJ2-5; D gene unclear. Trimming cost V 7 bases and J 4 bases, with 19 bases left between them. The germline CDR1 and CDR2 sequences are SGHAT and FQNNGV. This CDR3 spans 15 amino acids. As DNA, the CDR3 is TGTGCCAGCACCCCCTCCTTGGGCCTGACAGAGACCCAGTACTTC. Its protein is CASTPSLGLTETQYF.

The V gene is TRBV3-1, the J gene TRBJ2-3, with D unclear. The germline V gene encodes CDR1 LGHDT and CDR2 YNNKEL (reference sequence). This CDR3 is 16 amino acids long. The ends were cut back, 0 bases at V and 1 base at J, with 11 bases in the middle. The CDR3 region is CASSQEFNIRTDTQYF. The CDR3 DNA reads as TGTGCCAGCAGCCAAGAATTTAACATCCGCACAGATACGCAGTATTTT.

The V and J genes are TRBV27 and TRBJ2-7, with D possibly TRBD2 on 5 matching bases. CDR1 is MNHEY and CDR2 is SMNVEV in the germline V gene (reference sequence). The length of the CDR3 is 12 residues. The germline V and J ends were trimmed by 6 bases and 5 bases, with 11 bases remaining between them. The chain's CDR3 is CASRLGFDEQYF. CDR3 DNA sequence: TGTGCCAGCAGACTAGGGTTCGACGAGCAGTACTTC.

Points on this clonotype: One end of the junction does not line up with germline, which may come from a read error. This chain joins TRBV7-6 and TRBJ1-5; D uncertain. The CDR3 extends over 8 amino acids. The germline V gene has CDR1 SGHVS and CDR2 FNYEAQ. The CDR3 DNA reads TGTGCCAGCAGCTTCTCGTATTTT. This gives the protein CASSFSYF.

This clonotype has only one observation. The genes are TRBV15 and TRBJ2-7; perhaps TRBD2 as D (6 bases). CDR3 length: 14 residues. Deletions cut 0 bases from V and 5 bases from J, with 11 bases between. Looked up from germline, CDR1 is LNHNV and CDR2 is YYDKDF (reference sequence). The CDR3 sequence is CATSRDLRRDEQYF. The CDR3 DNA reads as TGTGCCACCAGCAGAGATCTAAGGAGGGACGAGCAGTACTTC.